This T cell receptor beta chain is from a study of early T cells in non-severe SARS-CoV-2 infection (dated by TCRdb to 2020 to 2023). Notes on the research overall: Bulk RNA from unsorted whole blood was used for TCR sequencing, so alpha and beta chains could not be paired.

The research as a whole found: VDJdb matching was skewed toward anti-spike CD8 responses and likely underestimated virus-specific expansions, missing private and CD4 specificities.

The method was 5' RACE. This sample was sequenced with a NextSeq 500. In the TCR library protocol, unique molecular identifiers were attached to individual cDNA molecules to correct for PCR bias and sequencing error. Both TCR alpha and beta chains were sequenced, and tight co-correlation was observed between alpha and beta sequence abundances in each sample. In the source study's methods: Decombinator V4 was used to perform V gene, J gene and CDR3 annotation of TCR sequences. TCRs were defined as expanded if a significant change between any two time points was detected under a Poisson model with p below 0.0001. TCR abundances were normalised to the total number of TCRs sequenced per sample and expressed as counts per million. MAIT TCRs were defined by TRAV1-2 paired with TRAJ12, TRAJ20 or TRAJ33, and iNKT TCRs by TRAV10 paired with TRAJ18. VDJdb, accessed 1 November 2021, was searched for CMV, EBV and SARS-CoV-2 annotated TCRs, excluding TCRs annotated for multiple antigens. TCRdb reran the public reads through fastp at Q25 and MiXCR, keeping productive beta chains. Records with the same CDR3 protein are collapsed into one entry carrying the most frequent genes and DNA. For this entry, the V and J calls and clone size follow TCRdb and not the study's own pipeline. Within this sample are 35,000 to 45,000 distinct CDR3 sequences, with approximately 7.2% of them counted one time only. The ten largest clones take up approximately 13% of the sample.

There are a few counts of this clonotype. What antigen it recognizes has not been identified. No much larger clone exists at a distance of one base, and base qualities are not known. A case-control design nested within a healthcare worker cohort in London, UK, was used, with weekly nasopharyngeal swab PCR tests and blood sampling performed. Healthcare workers were enrolled in the week of the UK lockdown, from 23 to 31 March 2020, and were followed every week for up to 16 weeks. The CDR3 numbers 15 residues from cysteine through phenylalanine. The only DNA kept is the CDR3, 45 bases in frame from the first base. CDR1 SGHTA and CDR2 FQGNSA were looked up in the germline V gene. V is pared back by 1 base and J by 3 bases, with 11 bases lying between the germline termini.

This TCR came from an adult who was a healthcare worker with PCR-confirmed SARS-CoV-2 infection or an uninfected control (not recorded which). The chain was built from TRBV7-2 and TRBJ2-3, and TRBD1 may be the D gene, going by 5 matching bases. Sequenced material: whole blood, taken at baseline. The DNA reads TGTGCCAGCAGCTTAGGACAGATGGGAACAGATACGCAGTATTTT. This translates into CASSLGQMGTDTQYF.